This TCR beta chain was profiled in a study of T-cell reconstitution after alpha-beta-depleted transplantation in children. General study points: T-cell counts and diversity were attributed mostly to newly produced T cells one year after transplant.

CDR1 MDHEN and CDR2 SYDVKM come from the germline V gene. Trimming stripped 5 bases from V and 3 bases from J, with 10 bases between. The CDR3 runs 13 residues. Construction of the TCRbeta library involved unique molecular identifiers. TCRdb passed the PCR reads through MiXCR, listing each CDR3 protein once. The table shows roughly 200,000 distinct CDR3 sequences, with under 8.5% occurring only once. This clonotype was recorded a few times. No antigen is known for it. Sequences were derived from PBMCs, mostly from graft donor cells, sampled 360 days after TCRalphabeta/CD19-depleted stem cell transplant. The rearrangement joins TRBV28 to TRBJ1-2; a weak D match, TRBD1 (6 bases). The sequence derives from a male patient aged 2-15 years who had a stem cell transplant for acute myeloid leukemia, so the T cells may come from the graft donor. The CDR3 region is CASSMDSYYGYTF. In nucleotides, the CDR3 is TGTGCCAGCAGTATGGACAGTTACTATGGCTACACCTTC.